This entry lists 13 T cell receptor beta chains sequenced from one sample in a study of blood T cell repertoires in COVID-19. Data came from immunoSEQ multiplex PCR; TCRdb stores just in-frame clones and leaves some out. The table includes about 24,000 clones, roughly nine tenths detected once. Sequencing was carried out using peripheral blood. The receptors shown here come from a man between 70 and 80 years old with acute or convalescent COVID-19.

V and J are TRBV10-1 and TRBJ2-1, with TRBD1 as a possible D gene (8 bases). The CDR3 extends over 19 amino acids. Germline assignment: CDR1 WNHNN and CDR2 SYGVQD (reference sequence). The V and J ends lost 3 bases and 8 bases respectively, with 29 bases between them. DNA of the CDR3: TGCGCCAGCAGTGATCCCGAAACACTCTACAGGGGGGGTGGTCATGAGCAGTTCTTC. The encoded protein is CASSDPETLYRGGGHEQFF.

This clone was observed a single time. The chain employs TRBV28 and TRBJ2-7; the D is unclear. CDR1 and CDR2 from the germline V gene are MDHEN and SYDVKM. This CDR3 region has 15 residues. The V and J ends lost 1 base and 0 bases respectively, with 10 bases between them. This CDR3 reads CASSLFTQRSYEQYF. DNA of the CDR3: TGTGCCAGCAGTTTATTCACGCAGCGCTCCTACGAGCAGTACTTC.

The J gene is TRBJ2-4, the V gene TRBV28; unclear D gene. V dropped 3 bases and J dropped 6 bases, with 9 bases sitting between them. From germline, CDR1 is MDHEN and CDR2 SYDVKM. The CDR3 contains 13 residues. DNA for the CDR3: TGTGCCAGCAGTTTTTCCGGTGGAAACATTCAGTACTTC. Amino acid sequence: CASSFSGGNIQYF.

This sequence joins TRBV28 and TRBJ1-6, with D maybe TRBD1 (5 bases). The V gene's germline CDR1 is MDHEN and CDR2 SYDVKM. The germline V and J ends were trimmed by 1 base and 10 bases, with 11 bases remaining between them. This CDR3 is 14 amino acids long. The CDR3 loop reads CASSLSPWGSPLHF. CDR3 in DNA: TGTGCCAGCAGTTTATCCCCATGGGGCTCACCCCTCCACTTT.

This sequence joins TRBV5-4 and TRBJ1-2; the match to TRBD1 covers 11 bases. CDR3 length: 13 amino acids. The J segment lost 8 bases and the V segment lost 6 bases, leaving 6 bases of the junction unmatched. The V gene's germline CDR1 is SGHNT and CDR2 YYREEE (reference sequence). In DNA, the CDR3 is TGTGCCAGCACCGGACAGGGGGCAGAGGGCTACACCTTC. Translation: CASTGQGAEGYTF.

This chain links TRBV9 with TRBJ1-1, with TRBD1 as a possible D gene (5 bases). Per germline, CDR1 SGDLS and CDR2 YYNGEE. The germline V and J ends were trimmed by 2 bases and 1 base, with 12 bases remaining between them. The CDR3 length is 15 residues. In DNA form, the CDR3 reads TGTGCCAGCAGCGTTTTCACGGGGGGGAACACTGAAGCTTTCTTT. Its protein is CASSVFTGGNTEAFF.

The chain links TRBV6-5 to TRBJ1-2, with D uncertain. The CDR3 contains 15 residues. CDR1 is MNHEY and CDR2 is SVGAGI in the germline V gene. V dropped 5 bases and J dropped 8 bases, with 21 bases sitting between them. The CDR3 DNA reads TGTGCCAGCAGTCTAGGAGACTCCCCCCGTGGGGGCTACACCTTC. This gives the protein CASSLGDSPRGGYTF.

V gene TRBV7-2 combines with J gene TRBJ2-5; D gene ambiguous. The CDR3 is made up of 14 amino acids. Germline V gene sequence: CDR1 SGHTA, CDR2 FQGNSA. Trimming removed 5 bases at V and 3 bases at J, with 13 bases between. The CDR3 spells CASSPLLAKETQYF. CDR3 DNA: TGTGCCAGCAGCCCATTGCTGGCAAAAGAGACCCAGTACTTC.

With respect to this clone: A junction end diverges from the germline sequence, so it may reflect a read error. The chain has TRBV5-8 and TRBJ1-6, with TRBD1 as a possible D gene (6 bases). Germline-derived CDR1 and CDR2 are SGHTS and YDEGEE. The CDR3 totals 16 residues. The CDR3 DNA reads as TGTGCCAGCACTCCCCCGCCGGGACATTATAAATCACCCCTCCACTTT. This gives the protein CASTPPPGHYKSPLHF.

The chain uses TRBV3-1 (or the pseudogene TRBV3-2) and TRBJ2-4; D may be TRBD1 (5 bases). The V gene lost 5 bases and the J gene lost 4 bases, with 12 bases spanning the gap. The CDR3 contains 14 residues. CDR1 is LGHDT, CDR2 YNNKEL, per germline (reference sequence). CDR3 amino acids: CASSAGHGKNIQYF. The CDR3 DNA is TGTGCCAGCAGCGCCGGACACGGGAAAAACATTCAGTACTTC.

This chain connects TRBV3-1 (or the pseudogene TRBV3-2) to TRBJ2-7, with 11 nucleotides matching TRBD2. This CDR3 region has 16 residues. Germline values: CDR1 LGHDT, CDR2 YNNKEL (reference sequence). The V segment lost 0 bases and the J segment 4 bases; nucleotides outside the gene matches: 5. Here the CDR3 reads CASSQDSSGRFYEQYF. The CDR3 DNA follows: TGTGCCAGCAGCCAAGATTCTAGCGGGAGGTTTTACGAGCAGTACTTC.

The chain links TRBV3-1 (or the pseudogene TRBV3-2) to TRBJ2-7, with a tentative D call TRBD1 (5 bases). This CDR3 spans 13 amino acids. Germline V gene data show CDR1 as LGHDT and CDR2 as YNNKEL (reference sequence). V lost 4 bases and J 1 base, leaving 8 bases between the germline ends. The CDR3, as DNA: TGTGCCAGCAGCCCGGACACGTCCTACGAGCAGTACTTC. Encoded protein: CASSPDTSYEQYF.

The chain recombines TRBV23-1 with TRBJ1-6, with TRBD1 matching 12 bases. TRBV23-1 is an open reading frame, and its role is uncertain. The CDR3 is made up of 19 amino acids. V gave up 0 bases and J gave up 8 bases; unmatched junction bases: 11. The CDR3 reads CASSQSRDRGLHIDSPLHF. The CDR3 nucleotides read TGCGCCAGCAGTCAATCGCGGGACAGGGGGCTCCATATCGATTCACCCCTCCACTTT.